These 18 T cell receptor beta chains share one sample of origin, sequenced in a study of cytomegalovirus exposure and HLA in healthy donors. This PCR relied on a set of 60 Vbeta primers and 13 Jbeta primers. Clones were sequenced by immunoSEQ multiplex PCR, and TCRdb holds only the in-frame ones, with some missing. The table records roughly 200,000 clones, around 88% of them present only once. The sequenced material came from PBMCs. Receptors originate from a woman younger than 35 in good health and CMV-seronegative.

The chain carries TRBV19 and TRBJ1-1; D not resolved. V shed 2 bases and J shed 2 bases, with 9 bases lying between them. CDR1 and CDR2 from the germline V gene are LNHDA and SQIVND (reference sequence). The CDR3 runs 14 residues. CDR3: CASSISEGNTEAFF. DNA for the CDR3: TGTGCCAGTAGTATATCGGAGGGAAACACTGAAGCTTTCTTT.

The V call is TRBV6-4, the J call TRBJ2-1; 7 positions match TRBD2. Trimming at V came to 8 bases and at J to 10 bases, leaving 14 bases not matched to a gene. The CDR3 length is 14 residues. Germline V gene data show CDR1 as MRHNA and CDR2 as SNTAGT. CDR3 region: CASYYIAGPEEQFF. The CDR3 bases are TGTGCCAGCTACTACATAGCGGGCCCCGAAGAGCAGTTCTTC.

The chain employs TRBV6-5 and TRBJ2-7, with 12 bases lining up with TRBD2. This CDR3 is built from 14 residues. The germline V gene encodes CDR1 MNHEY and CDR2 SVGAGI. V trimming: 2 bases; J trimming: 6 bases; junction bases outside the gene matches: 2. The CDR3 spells CASSYQGLAGEQYF. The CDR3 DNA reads TGTGCCAGCAGTTACCAGGGACTAGCGGGCGAGCAGTACTTC.

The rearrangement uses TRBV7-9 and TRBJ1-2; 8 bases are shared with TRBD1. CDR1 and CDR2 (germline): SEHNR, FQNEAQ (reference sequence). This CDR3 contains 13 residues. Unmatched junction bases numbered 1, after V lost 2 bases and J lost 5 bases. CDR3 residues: CASSLRTGYGYTF. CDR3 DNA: TGTGCCAGCAGCTTACGGACAGGGTATGGCTACACCTTC. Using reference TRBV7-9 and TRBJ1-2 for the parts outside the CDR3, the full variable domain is DTGVSQNPRHKITKRGQNVTFRCDPISEHNRLYWYRQTLGQGPEFLTYFQNEAQLEKSRLLSDRFSAERPKGSFSTLEIQRTEQGDSAMYLCASSLRTGYGYTFGSGTRLTVV.

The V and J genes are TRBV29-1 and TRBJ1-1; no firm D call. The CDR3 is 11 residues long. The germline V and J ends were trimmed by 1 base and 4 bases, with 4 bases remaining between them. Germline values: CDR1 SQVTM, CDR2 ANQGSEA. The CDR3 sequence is CSVEVATEAFF. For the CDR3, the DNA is TGCAGCGTTGAAGTGGCCACTGAAGCTTTCTTT.

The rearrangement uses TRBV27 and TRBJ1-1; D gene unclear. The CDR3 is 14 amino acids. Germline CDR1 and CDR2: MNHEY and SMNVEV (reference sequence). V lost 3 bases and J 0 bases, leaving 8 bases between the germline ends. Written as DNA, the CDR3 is TGTGCCAGCAGTTTGCGTTCCATGAACACTGAAGCTTTCTTT. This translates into CASSLRSMNTEAFF.

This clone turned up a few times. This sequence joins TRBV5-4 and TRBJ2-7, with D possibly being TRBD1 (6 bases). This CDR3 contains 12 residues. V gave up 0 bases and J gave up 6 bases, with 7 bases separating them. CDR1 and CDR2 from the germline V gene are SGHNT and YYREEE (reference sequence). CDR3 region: CASSLEGGEQYF. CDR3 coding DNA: TGTGCCAGCAGCTTGGAAGGGGGCGAGCAGTACTTC.

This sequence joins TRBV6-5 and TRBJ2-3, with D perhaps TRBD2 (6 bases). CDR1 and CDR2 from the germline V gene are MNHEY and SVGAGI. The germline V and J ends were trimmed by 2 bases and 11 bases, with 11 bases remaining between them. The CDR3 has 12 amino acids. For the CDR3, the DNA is TGTGCCAGCAGTTACCGGGACTCGCGGCAGTATTTT. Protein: CASSYRDSRQYF.

The DNA of the CDR3 is TGTGCCAGCAGTGAACGGACAGGAAGCACAGATACGCAGTATTTT. As protein: CASSERTGSTDTQYF. The V and J genes are TRBV6-1 and TRBJ2-3; 7 nucleotides align to TRBD1. Unmatched junction bases numbered 2, after V lost 2 bases and J lost 0 bases. The germline gives CDR1 MNHNS, CDR2 SASEGT. CDR3 size: 15 residues.

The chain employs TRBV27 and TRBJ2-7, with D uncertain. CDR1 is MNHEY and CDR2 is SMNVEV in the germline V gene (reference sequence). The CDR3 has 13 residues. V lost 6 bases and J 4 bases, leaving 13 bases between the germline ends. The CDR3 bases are TGTGCCAGCAGGAAGGCAGGTGGGTACGAGCAGTACTTC. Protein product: CASRKAGGYEQYF.

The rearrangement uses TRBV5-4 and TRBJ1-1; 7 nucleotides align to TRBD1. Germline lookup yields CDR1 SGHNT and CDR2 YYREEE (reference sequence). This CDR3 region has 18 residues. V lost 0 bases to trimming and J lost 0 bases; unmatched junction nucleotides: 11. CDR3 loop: CASSLAHRGPHLNTEAFF. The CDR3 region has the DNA TGTGCCAGCAGCTTGGCCCACAGGGGACCCCACTTGAACACTGAAGCTTTCTTT.

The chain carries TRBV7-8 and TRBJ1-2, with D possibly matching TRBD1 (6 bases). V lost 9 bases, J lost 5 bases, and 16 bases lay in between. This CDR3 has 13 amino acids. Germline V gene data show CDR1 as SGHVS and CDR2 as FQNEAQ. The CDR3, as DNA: TGTGCCAGTAGGACAGCGGGAAAATATGGCTACACCTTC. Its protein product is CASRTAGKYGYTF. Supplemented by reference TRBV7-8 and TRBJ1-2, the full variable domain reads GAGVSQSPRYKVAKRGQDVALRCDPISGHVSLFWYQQALGQGPEFLTYFQNEAQLDKSGLPSDRFFAERPEGSVSTLKIQRTQQEDSAVYLCASRTAGKYGYTFGSGTRLTVV.

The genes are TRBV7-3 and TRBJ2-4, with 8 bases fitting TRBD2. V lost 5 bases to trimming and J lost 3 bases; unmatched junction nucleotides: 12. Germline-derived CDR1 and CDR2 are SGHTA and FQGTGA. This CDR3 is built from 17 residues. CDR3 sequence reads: CASSLRAGGSVKNIQYF. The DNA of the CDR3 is TGTGCCAGCAGCCTCCGGGCGGGAGGTTCAGTCAAAAACATTCAGTACTTC.

CDR3 DNA: TGTGCCAGCAGTTCATCGACAGGCAGTCAGCCCCAGCATTTT. It encodes CASSSSTGSQPQHF. The V gene is TRBV6-5, the J gene TRBJ1-5; maybe TRBD1 (6 bases). The CDR3 runs to 14 residues. The germline CDR1 and CDR2 sequences are MNHEY and SVGAGI. V lost 4 bases to trimming and J lost 6 bases, with 13 bases between them.

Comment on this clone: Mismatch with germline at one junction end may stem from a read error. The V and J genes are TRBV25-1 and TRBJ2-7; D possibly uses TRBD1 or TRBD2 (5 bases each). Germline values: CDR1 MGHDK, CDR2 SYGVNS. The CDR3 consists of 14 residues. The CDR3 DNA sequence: TGTGCCAGCACTGAAGGGGAGTTGGGCTACGAGCAGTACTTC. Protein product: CASTEGELGYEQYF.

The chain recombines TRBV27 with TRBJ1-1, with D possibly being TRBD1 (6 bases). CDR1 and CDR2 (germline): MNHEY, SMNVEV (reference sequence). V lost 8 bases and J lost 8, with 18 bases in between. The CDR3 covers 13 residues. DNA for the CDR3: TGTGCCAGCGTGGACAGTTTCTCTTGGGAAGCTTTCTTT. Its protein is CASVDSFSWEAFF.

DNA for the CDR3: TGTGCCAGCAAGTGGGACAGCTCCTACGAGCAGTACTTC. Amino acids: CASKWDSSYEQYF. The rearrangement joins TRBV11-1 to TRBJ2-7; 7 bases map to TRBD1. CDR3 length: 13 residues. Losses at the gene ends were 7 bases for V and 0 bases for J; bases not matched to a gene: 3. Germline-derived CDR1 and CDR2 are SGHAT and FQDESV (reference sequence).

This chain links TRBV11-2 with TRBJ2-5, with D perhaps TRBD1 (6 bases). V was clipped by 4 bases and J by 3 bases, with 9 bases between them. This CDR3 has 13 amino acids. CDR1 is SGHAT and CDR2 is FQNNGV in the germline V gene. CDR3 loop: CASSSTGKETQYF. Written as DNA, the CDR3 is TGTGCCAGCAGCTCCACAGGGAAAGAGACCCAGTACTTC.